A few counts support the clone carrying this T cell receptor (beta chain). Assay: immunoSEQ multiplex PCR; the TCRdb copy retains only in-frame clones and omits some. The sample includes approximately 260,000 clones, roughly 84% of them seen just once. These data originate in a study of blood T cell repertoires in COVID-19. Germline V gene data show CDR1 as PRHDT and CDR2 as FYEKMQ (reference sequence). J gave up 4 bases and V 3 bases, and 8 bases lay outside the gene matches. This CDR3 is 15 amino acids long. The sequence derives from a woman in her forties or fifties who had been exposed to COVID-19. This rearrangement joins TRBV13 to TRBJ1-2; TRBD1 matches 7 bases. What was sequenced was PBMCs or T cells enriched from blood (not recorded which). The CDR3 is CASSLGLGTAYGYTF. In nucleotides, the CDR3 is TGTGCCAGCAGCTTGGGGCTTGGGACAGCCTATGGCTACACCTTC.